Below, 27 T cell receptor beta chains from the same sample are listed, as sequenced in a study of cytomegalovirus exposure and HLA in healthy donors. It was with 60 Vbeta and 13 Jbeta primers that the PCR ran. The protocol was immunoSEQ multiplex PCR, while the TCRdb copy is restricted to in-frame clones and leaves out a portion. This sample has approximately 140,000 clones, with 79% found just once. What was sequenced was PBMCs. These receptors were collected from a man aged 50-59 years in good health and CMV-seropositive.

The genes are TRBV9 and TRBJ2-5, with 12 bases fitting TRBD2. TRBJ2-7 explains the end of the DNA better; the J call may be wrong. Germline CDR1 and CDR2: SGDLS and YYNGEE. The CDR3 has 16 amino acids. The CDR3 DNA follows: TGTGCCAGCAGCTCCGGGACTAGCGGGCCCTCCTACGAGCAGTACTTC. It encodes CASSSGTSGPSYEQYF.

Only a few counts were recorded for this clone. The chain recombines TRBV6-1 with TRBJ2-7, with 10 bases fitting TRBD2. Germline CDR1 reads MNHNS; CDR2 reads SASEGT. Trimming took 4 bases from V and 1 from J; bases not matched to a gene: 4. The CDR3 extends over 15 amino acids. The CDR3 DNA reads as TGTGCCAGCAGTGCTAGCGGGAGCGAGTCCTACGAGCAGTACTTC. Translating it yields CASSASGSESYEQYF.

In its sample, this clone was seen once. The V and J genes are TRBV4-2 and TRBJ2-1; TRBD2 might be the D (5 bases). The CDR3 covers 18 residues. Germline-derived CDR1 and CDR2 are LGHNA and YNFKEQ. V lost 0 bases to trimming and J lost 5 bases, with 20 bases between them. CDR3 residues: CASSQDLATRLKNNEQFF. The CDR3 nucleotides are TGTGCCAGCAGCCAAGATCTAGCCACCCGACTAAAGAACAATGAGCAGTTCTTC.

V and J are TRBV2 and TRBJ1-5, with D possibly matching TRBD1 (6 bases). V was trimmed by 5 bases and J by 6 bases, leaving 14 bases between them. The CDR3 sequence is 14 residues long. Germline loops: CDR1 SNHLY, CDR2 FYNNEI. The CDR3 sequence is CASSPTGSVQPQHF. For the CDR3, the DNA is TGTGCCAGCAGTCCTACAGGGTCAGTTCAGCCCCAGCATTTT.

CDR3 residues: CASSLSGWGPEQYF. The DNA for the CDR3 is TGTGCCAGCAGTTTATCCGGCTGGGGGCCCGAGCAGTACTTC. The V gene is TRBV27, the J gene TRBJ2-7; a possible D gene is TRBD1 (6 bases). The V and J ends lost 0 bases and 6 bases respectively, with 12 bases between them. The CDR3 runs to 14 residues. The germline CDR1 and CDR2 sequences are MNHEY and SMNVEV (reference sequence).

About this clone itself: An end of the junction does not agree with germline; a read error may underlie this. This chain uses TRBV7-7 with TRBJ2-1; D unclear. The CDR3 spans 13 residues. Germline assignment: CDR1 SSHAT and CDR2 FNYEAQ (reference sequence). CDR3 in DNA: TGTGCTAGCAGCCCGGGTCAAAACAATGAGCAGTTCTTC. Protein sequence: CASSPGQNNEQFF.

The count of this clone is one. The rearrangement links TRBV6-6 to TRBJ2-1; D is possibly TRBD2 (6 bases). CDR3 size: 12 residues. The V gene lost 5 bases and the J gene lost 10 bases, with 12 bases spanning the gap. The germline CDR1 and CDR2 sequences are MNHNY and SVGAGI (reference sequence). In DNA, the CDR3 is TGTGCCAGCAGTCGCGGGGTTCTCGAGCAGTTCTTC. Translation gives CASSRGVLEQFF.

The chain recombines TRBV30 with TRBJ2-3, with 8 bases aligning to TRBD2. V trimming: 2 bases; J trimming: 2 bases; junction bases outside the gene matches: 6. The CDR3 sequence is 15 residues long. Per the germline V gene, CDR1 is GTSNPN and CDR2 is SVGIG (reference sequence). CDR3 sequence reads: CAWSTTSAPTDTQYF. CDR3 sequence (DNA): TGTGCCTGGAGTACGACTAGCGCCCCCACAGATACGCAGTATTTT.

This clone was observed a single time. CDR3: CASSQMTSGYEQYF. The CDR3 nucleotides read TGTGCCAGCAGCCAGATGACTAGCGGTTACGAGCAGTACTTC. The V gene is TRBV14, the J gene TRBJ2-7; 9 nucleotides align to TRBD2. J lost 4 bases, V lost 3 bases, and 4 bases had no gene match. Germline CDR1 and CDR2: SGHDN and FVKESK. The CDR3 has 14 amino acids.

This chain connects TRBV11-3 to TRBJ2-2; tentative D call: TRBD1 (6 bases). This CDR3 has 13 residues. CDR1 and CDR2 from the germline V gene are SGHNT and YENEEA. Trimming left V 6 bases short and J 10 bases short, with 15 bases between. The CDR3 DNA is TGTGCCAGCAGGCGGACCGGGACAAAGGAGCTGTTTTTT. Its translation: CASRRTGTKELFF.

This chain connects TRBV4-2 to TRBJ1-1; tentatively, D is TRBD1 (6 bases). The CDR3 contains 17 residues. Germline CDR1 is LGHNA and CDR2 is YNFKEQ. Trimming stripped 4 bases from V and 0 bases from J, with 18 bases between. The CDR3 spells CASSPHLVQGLNTEAFF. The CDR3 nucleotides are TGTGCCAGCAGCCCGCACCTCGTACAGGGATTGAACACTGAAGCTTTCTTT.

Here the CDR3 reads CAISGQANQPQHF. DNA of the CDR3: TGTGCCATCAGTGGACAGGCCAATCAGCCCCAGCATTTT. The rearrangement links TRBV10-3 to TRBJ1-5; D is possibly TRBD1 (6 bases). There are 13 residues in the CDR3. Per the germline V gene, CDR1 is ENHRY and CDR2 is SYGVKD. V was shortened by 4 bases and J by 3 bases, with 7 bases between the two germline ends.

The CDR3 reads CASSLGQFASEAFF. CDR3 in DNA: TGTGCCAGCAGTTTGGGACAGTTTGCGAGTGAAGCTTTCTTT. The chain couples TRBV28 to TRBJ1-1, with 7 bases fitting TRBD1. Germline CDR1 MDHEN, CDR2 SYDVKM. The CDR3 runs to 14 residues. Trimming at V came to 3 bases and at J to 7 bases, leaving 8 bases not matched to a gene. The complete variable domain, with remaining parts taken from reference TRBV28 and TRBJ1-1, reads DVKVTQSSRYLVKRTGEKVFLECVQDMDHENMFWYRQDPGLGLRLIYFSYDVKMKEKGDIPEGYSVSREKKERFSLILESASTNQTSMYLCASSLGQFASEAFFGQGTRLTVV.

This clone appeared once. The V gene is TRBV30, the J gene TRBJ2-5, with 8 bases that match TRBD1. Germline V CDR1 and CDR2: GTSNPN, SVGIG (reference sequence). The trim removed 3 bases at V and 4 bases at J, leaving 7 bases unmatched. The CDR3 covers 14 residues. CDR3 residues: CAWSGQGVVETQYF. Here the CDR3 DNA reads TGTGCCTGGAGCGGACAGGGAGTCGTAGAGACCCAGTACTTC.

This clone was recorded once. The CDR3 reads CASSSGLADPDWTQYF. The CDR3 region has the DNA TGTGCCAGCAGTTCGGGACTAGCGGACCCAGATTGGACCCAGTACTTC. The chain combines TRBV27 with TRBJ2-5; 11 nucleotides align to TRBD2. Germline V gene lookup returns CDR1 MNHEY and CDR2 SMNVEV (reference sequence). CDR3 length: 16 residues. The V gene end was trimmed by 4 bases and the J gene end by 7 bases; junction bases not matched to a gene: 11.

This chain connects TRBV6-1 to TRBJ1-5; D may be TRBD1 (5 bases). The CDR3 runs 13 residues. The germline gives CDR1 MNHNS, CDR2 SASEGT. The V and J ends lost 6 bases and 11 bases respectively, with 17 bases between them. The CDR3 here is CASRFMGGEAQHF. Here the CDR3 DNA reads TGTGCCAGCAGATTTATGGGGGGGGAGGCCCAGCATTTT.

V and J are TRBV18 and TRBJ1-4; D is perhaps TRBD1 (6 bases). V dropped 1 base and J dropped 7 bases, with 10 bases sitting between them. The germline V gene encodes CDR1 KGHSH and CDR2 LQKENI. The CDR3 runs 14 residues. DNA of the CDR3: TGTGCCAGCTCACCACGGCAGGGGAGTGAAAAACTGTTTTTT. It codes for CASSPRQGSEKLFF.

This clone appeared a few times. The chain combines TRBV15 with TRBJ2-3; possibly TRBD2 for D (7 bases). V was shortened by 0 bases and J by 2 bases, with 15 bases between the two germline ends. Germline-derived CDR1 and CDR2 are LNHNV and YYDKDF (reference sequence). This CDR3 comprises 17 residues. DNA for the CDR3: TGTGCCACCAGCAGAGATAGTGGGAGGGGGTACACAGATACGCAGTATTTT. This translates into CATSRDSGRGYTDTQYF. Filled out from reference TRBV15 and TRBJ2-3, the complete variable domain reads DAMVIQNPRYQVTQFGKPVTLSCSQTLNHNVMYWYQQKSSQAPKLLFHYYDKDFNNEADTPDNFQSRRPNTSFCFLDIRSPGLGDTAMYLCATSRDSGRGYTDTQYFGPGTRLTVL.

The chain joins TRBV28 to TRBJ1-1, with TRBD1 as a possible D gene (6 bases). The CDR3 has 16 residues. The V end lost 5 bases, the J end lost 1 base, and 17 bases lay between the germline ends. Germline V gene data show CDR1 as MDHEN and CDR2 as SYDVKM. The CDR3 loop reads CASSPGAWDWNTEAFF. The CDR3, as DNA: TGTGCCAGCAGTCCAGGGGCCTGGGATTGGAACACTGAAGCTTTCTTT.

The V and J genes are TRBV10-3 and TRBJ2-7; 11 nucleotides line up with TRBD2. The CDR3 extends over 16 amino acids. V dropped 0 bases and J dropped 6; count of bases not matched to a gene: 7. Germline lookup yields CDR1 ENHRY and CDR2 SYGVKD. The CDR3 bases are TGTGCCATCAGTGAGTCGGTCCTAGCGGGAGGAGGCGAGCAGTACTTC. Its protein product is CAISESVLAGGGEQYF.

The chain recombines TRBV5-1 with TRBJ1-2; a weak D match, TRBD1 (5 bases). Germline values: CDR1 SGHRS, CDR2 YFSETQ. V was clipped by 0 bases and J by 8 bases, with 23 bases between them. The CDR3 consists of 17 residues. CDR3 sequence (DNA): TGCGCCAGCAGCTTGGCCGTTAAAGTAGACAGAAGAAAAGGCTACACCTTC. Translated: CASSLAVKVDRRKGYTF.

The chain joins TRBV5-6 to TRBJ2-1, with TRBD2 matching over 8 bases. Germline CDR1 and CDR2: SGHDT and YYEEEE. The CDR3 consists of 15 residues. Germline trimming cut 0 bases from V and 2 bases from J; bases unmatched to any gene: 1. The CDR3 sequence: CASSLAGRAYNEQFF. DNA of the CDR3: TGTGCCAGCAGCTTGGCCGGGAGGGCCTACAATGAGCAGTTCTTC.

The rearrangement links TRBV18 to TRBJ2-1, with D possibly TRBD2 on 6 matching bases. Germline lookup yields CDR1 KGHSH and CDR2 LQKENI. The CDR3 spans 15 residues. Trimming left V 1 base short and J 1 base short, with 8 bases between. CDR3: CASSPRGESYNEQFF. The CDR3 DNA follows: TGTGCCAGCTCACCACGCGGGGAGTCCTACAATGAGCAGTTCTTC.

This sequence joins TRBV7-9 and TRBJ1-1; 9 nucleotides agree with TRBD1. J was trimmed by 4 bases and V by 4 bases; bases with no gene match: 4. CDR3 length: 14 amino acids. The germline V gene encodes CDR1 SEHNR and CDR2 FQNEAQ (reference sequence). CDR3 in amino acids: CASSSPDRGTEAFF. As DNA, the CDR3 is TGTGCCAGCAGCTCCCCGGACAGGGGCACTGAAGCTTTCTTT.

This clone showed up just a few times. The chain carries TRBV30 and TRBJ1-4; D gene uncertain. The CDR3 has 15 residues. In germline, CDR1 is GTSNPN, CDR2 SVGIG (reference sequence). The V gene lost 2 bases and the J gene lost 0 bases, with 10 bases spanning the gap. The CDR3 sequence is CAWSLLGATNEKLFF. The CDR3 nucleotides read TGTGCCTGGAGTCTCCTGGGCGCAACTAATGAAAAACTGTTTTTT. The full variable domain, with the rest looked up from reference TRBV30 and TRBJ1-4, is SQTIHQWPATLVQPVGSPLSLECTVEGTSNPNLYWYRQAAGRGLQLLFYSVGIGQISSEVPQNLSASRPQDRQFILSSKKLLLSDSGFYLCAWSLLGATNEKLFFGSGTQLSVL.

The table lists this clone with a few counts. The chain combines TRBV10-3 with TRBJ2-1, with a tentative D call TRBD1 (7 bases). This CDR3 is 15 amino acids long. Trimming pared 4 bases from V and 2 bases from J, leaving 12 bases between. Per the germline V gene, CDR1 is ENHRY and CDR2 is SYGVKD. The CDR3 protein is CAISVQGGAYNEQFF. The DNA of the CDR3 is TGTGCCATCAGTGTGCAGGGGGGCGCCTACAATGAGCAGTTCTTC.

This chain joins TRBV20-1 and TRBJ1-2; a weak D match, TRBD1 (6 bases). This CDR3 contains 11 residues. Trimming cost V 6 bases and J 10 bases, with 15 bases left between them. CDR1 and CDR2 from the germline V gene are DFQATT and SNEGSKA (reference sequence). The CDR3: CSAAGEFVYTF. The CDR3 DNA is TGCAGTGCCGCAGGGGAGTTTGTCTACACCTTC.